This T cell receptor beta chain appears in the sequencing data of a study of blood T cell repertoires in COVID-19. At the level of the study: Acute-phase and convalescent COVID-19 samples originated in the United States, Italy and Spain. Sources were T cells, B-cell-depleted T cells, or PBMCs; the material itself was cDNA or gDNA.

Concerning this clone itself: The germline gene is not matched at one end of the junction; a read error may be the cause.

The CDR3 spans 15 residues. CDR1 is KGHSH, CDR2 LQKENI, per germline. As processed by the authors: Amplification with reference gene primers provided the estimates of nucleated cell counts. Some clones are missing from TCRdb's copy, which holds only in-frame ones; the method was immunoSEQ multiplex PCR. Clone size and V and J calls were adopted from that table, with D and trimming inferred from the DNA. The repertoire holds some 150,000 clones, with 81% as singletons. J is TRBJ2-7 and V is TRBV18; 7 bases match TRBD2. The origin of this receptor is a human donor with acute or convalescent COVID-19. The donor label of this sample is uncertain. Sequencing was carried out using peripheral blood. CDR3 loop: CASSPSRGTPYEQYF. The CDR3 coding sequence is TGTGCCAGCTCACCCTCGCGGGGGACTCCCTATGAGCAGTACTTC.